This TCR beta chain was observed in a study of blood T cell repertoires in COVID-19. CDR3 length: 15 amino acids. Germline loops: CDR1 SGHTA, CDR2 FQGNSA. Trimming took 2 bases from V and 2 from J; bases not matched to a gene: 6. Authors' methods: Counts of nucleated cells, estimated from reference gene primer amplification, were obtained. Here immunoSEQ multiplex PCR was the method, and the copy in TCRdb shows in-frame clones only, minus some. The DNA was the basis for D and trimming; V, J and clone size are from that table. The table lists under 140,000 clones, roughly 85% of them singletons, with around 15% in the top ten.

The sample taken for sequencing was peripheral blood. The chain has TRBV7-2 and TRBJ2-7, with 7 bases identical to TRBD2. The sequence came from a woman aged 80 or older with active or convalescent COVID-19. DNA of the CDR3: TGTGCCAGCAGCTTAAATAGCGGGCATACCTACGAGCAGTACTTC. This translates into CASSLNSGHTYEQYF.